The rows below give T cell receptor beta chains drawn from one sample of a study of T-cell memory formation after mild COVID-19. TCRdb processed the 5' RACE reads anew with MiXCR; each CDR3 protein has one entry. The repertoire holds 35,000 to 50,000 distinct CDR3 sequences, with nearly 9.5% as singletons. What was sequenced was PBMCs or a T cell subset sorted from them (not recorded which). These receptors all stem from an adult woman who had mild COVID-19 (a few samples of this study predate the infection). Cell type and time point are not known. The CDR3 runs from the conserved cysteine through the conserved F or W. D genes are given only for firm matches. Clone sizes are given selectively: once, few, many, or a class where the clone is expanded.

CDR3 DNA | CDR3 protein | V gene | D gene | clone size | J gene
TGTGCCAGCACGGTGACAGGGGATGGCTACACCTTC | CASTVTGDGYTF | TRBV2 | TRBD1 | few | TRBJ1-2
TGTGCCAGCAGCTTAGCGTTACCTGGCACAGATACGCAGTATTTT | CASSLALPGTDTQYF | TRBV7-6 | NA | NA | TRBJ2-3
TGTGCCAGCAGCTCAGCGGGGACCCAAGAGACCCAGTACTTC | CASSSAGTQETQYF | TRBV7-2 | TRBD2 | NA | TRBJ2-5
TGTGCCAGCAGCTTAGCTCTCTCCTACGAGCAGTACTTC | CASSLALSYEQYF | TRBV7-2 | NA | few | TRBJ2-7
TGTGCCAGCAGCTTGGAAAGCCTCTGGGATGGCTACACCTTC | CASSLESLWDGYTF | TRBV5-6 | NA | NA | TRBJ1-2
TGTGCCAGCAGCCGAGAACCACAGGGGGCGGGTGAGCAGTACTTC | CASSREPQGAGEQYF | TRBV4-2 | TRBD1 | many | TRBJ2-7
TGTGCCAGCAGGAGGGGTGATCAGCCCCAGCATTTT | CASRRGDQPQHF | TRBV2 | NA | NA | TRBJ1-5
TGTGCCAGCAGCGGCGGGGTTTCAGATACGCAGTATTTT | CASSGGVSDTQYF | TRBV9 | NA | NA | TRBJ2-3
TGTGCCTGGTTTCGGTTCGGGAACACTGAAGCTTTCTTT | CAWFRFGNTEAFF | TRBV30 | NA | few | TRBJ1-1
TGTGCCAGCATGACAGGGGCAACTAATGAAAAACTGTTTTTT | CASMTGATNEKLFF | TRBV6-1 | TRBD1 | NA | TRBJ1-4
TGTGCCAGCAGTTACCGTTGGCGGGGGGAAGTGAGGGAGCTGTTTTTT | CASSYRWRGEVRELFF | TRBV6-2/TRBV6-3 | TRBD2 | NA | TRBJ2-2
TGTGCCAGCAGCCAGGGGGGGGACGTGGATGAGCAGTTCTTC | CASSQGGDVDEQFF | TRBV4-2 | TRBD2 | few | TRBJ2-1
TGTGCCAGCAGCCAGTCCGGGACAGGGAGTTCCTACGAGCAGTACTTC | CASSQSGTGSSYEQYF | TRBV7-8 | TRBD1 | few | TRBJ2-7
TGCAGTGCTAGAGATCGGTATGGGACTGGGGCCAACGTCCTGACTTTC | CSARDRYGTGANVLTF | TRBV20-1 | NA | NA | TRBJ2-6
TGCGCCAGCAGCCGCGAAAGGGGGCAGACCCGGACTGGCTACACCTTC | CASSRERGQTRTGYTF | TRBV4-3 | TRBD1 | few | TRBJ1-2
TGCAGTGCTTCACGACCGCGGACCGGGGAGCTGTTTTTT | CSASRPRTGELFF | TRBV20-1 | NA | NA | TRBJ2-2
TGTGCCAGCAGCCGTTCGGCGGGAGGTAATGAGCAGTTCTTC | CASSRSAGGNEQFF | TRBV7-6 | TRBD2 | NA | TRBJ2-1
TGTGCCAGCAGCCTCGTCTCCGGCGGTAATATTTCACCCCTCCACTTT | CASSLVSGGNISPLHF | TRBV11-2 | NA | NA | TRBJ1-6
TGTGCCAGCAGTTGGGACCCCCGGGAGACCCAGTACTTC | CASSWDPRETQYF | TRBV6-6 | NA | few | TRBJ2-5
TGTGCCAGCAGATTCGGGGCTTTGAATTCACCCCTCCACTTT | CASRFGALNSPLHF | TRBV5-5 | NA | few | TRBJ1-6
TGTGCCAGCAGCTTAGTTTTGGCAGGGGCGAGGAACACTGAAGCTTTCTTT | CASSLVLAGARNTEAFF | TRBV7-9 | NA | few | TRBJ1-1
TGTGCCAGCAGACCAGGCCTAGGTTCCACCGGGGAGCTGTTTTTT | CASRPGLGSTGELFF | TRBV5-4 | NA | few | TRBJ2-2
TGTGCCAGCAGTAATCCAGGGGTTGTAGCTTTCTTT | CASSNPGVVAFF | TRBV7-2 | NA | NA | TRBJ1-1
TGTGCCAGCGGTTTTGATTTGAGGATAGGGTCCAACACTGAAGCTTTCTTT | CASGFDLRIGSNTEAFF | TRBV2 | NA | NA | TRBJ1-1
TGTGCCAGCAGTACAGCGGGAGGGAAGGGAGATACGCAGTATTTT | CASSTAGGKGDTQYF | TRBV12-3/TRBV12-4 | TRBD2 | many | TRBJ2-3
TGTGCCTGGAGTATGCAGTATGAAGCTTTCTTT | CAWSMQYEAFF | TRBV30 | NA | NA | TRBJ1-1
TGTGCCAGCAGCTTAGCGGCTCGAACTAATTCACCCCTCCACTTT | CASSLAARTNSPLHF | TRBV7-9 | NA | few | TRBJ1-6
TGTGCCAGCAGCCCGACAGGGATGGGAGGGGGCTCCTACGAGCAGTACTTC | CASSPTGMGGGSYEQYF | TRBV14 | NA | NA | TRBJ2-7
TGTGCCAGCAGCTTGGGGTTTGTCTCCTACGAGCAGTACTTC | CASSLGFVSYEQYF | TRBV5-5 | NA | few | TRBJ2-7
TGTGCCACCAGTAGAGTGGATCAGCCCCAGCATTTT | CATSRVDQPQHF | TRBV15 | NA | few | TRBJ1-5
TGCGCCAGCAGCCAGGGGATAGCGGGCCTCTCCTACGAGCAGTACTTC | CASSQGIAGLSYEQYF | TRBV4-3 | TRBD2 | many | TRBJ2-7
TGCGCCAGCAGCTTGGTAACAGGCCAAGAGACCCAGTACTTC | CASSLVTGQETQYF | TRBV5-1 | NA | many | TRBJ2-5
TGTGCCAGCAGCTCTCCACTGAACCTGAACACTGAAGCTTTCTTT | CASSSPLNLNTEAFF | TRBV27 | NA | once | TRBJ1-1
TGTGCCAGCAGTAGTAGGGGTAGGGGGACTTCCGGAAACACCATATATTTT | CASSSRGRGTSGNTIYF | TRBV13 | NA | NA | TRBJ1-3
TGTGCCAGCAGTGGAACCCTCCCGGGACAGGGGGCCAGGGGGACCCAGTACTTC | CASSGTLPGQGARGTQYF | TRBV25-1 | TRBD1 | few | TRBJ2-5
TGCAGCGTTGAGGGCTTAGCGGGCACCGGGGAGCTGTTTTTT | CSVEGLAGTGELFF | TRBV29-1 | TRBD2 | many | TRBJ2-2
TGCAGTGCTCCTATGGGGGGGCGATTGAACACTGAAGCTTTCTTT | CSAPMGGRLNTEAFF | TRBV20-1 | NA | few | TRBJ1-1
TGTGCCAGCAGCCACGGGACAGGGAGGTCCACAGATACGCAGTATTTT | CASSHGTGRSTDTQYF | TRBV7-9 | TRBD1 | many | TRBJ2-3
TGTGCCAGTAGTAAGGGGGCAGGAGTCTCCTACGAGCAGTACTTC | CASSKGAGVSYEQYF | TRBV19 | TRBD1 | few | TRBJ2-7
TGTGCCAGCAGCCAACCCGGACAGGGAGGGGAGCAGTACTTC | CASSQPGQGGEQYF | TRBV4-2 | NA | many | TRBJ2-7
TGCGCCAGCAGCCAAGAGATCATCTCCTACGAGCAGTACTTC | CASSQEIISYEQYF | TRBV4-1 | NA | many | TRBJ2-7